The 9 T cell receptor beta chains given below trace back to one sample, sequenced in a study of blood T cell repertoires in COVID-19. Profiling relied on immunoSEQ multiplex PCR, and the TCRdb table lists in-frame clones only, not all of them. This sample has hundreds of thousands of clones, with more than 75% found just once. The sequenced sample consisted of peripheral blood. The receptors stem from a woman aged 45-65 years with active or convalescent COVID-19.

CDR3: CASSLNLIQGRGKENEAFF. Written as DNA, the CDR3 is TGTGCCAGCAGCCTTAACCTAATCCAGGGTAGGGGTAAGGAAAATGAAGCTTTCTTT. The chain has TRBV9 and TRBJ1-1; TRBD1 is a possible D gene (5 bases). This CDR3 has 19 amino acids. The germline V and J ends were trimmed by 4 bases and 7 bases, with 32 bases remaining between them. In germline, CDR1 is SGDLS, CDR2 YYNGEE.

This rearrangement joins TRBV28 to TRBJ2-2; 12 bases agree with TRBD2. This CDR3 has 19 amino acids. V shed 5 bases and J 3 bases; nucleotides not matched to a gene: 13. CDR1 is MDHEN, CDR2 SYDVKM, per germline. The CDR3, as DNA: TGTGCCAGCAGTGTACTAGCGGGAGGAGGGGGTCGTCACACCGGGGAGCTGTTTTTT. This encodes CASSVLAGGGGRHTGELFF. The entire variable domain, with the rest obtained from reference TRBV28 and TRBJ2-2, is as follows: DVKVTQSSRYLVKRTGEKVFLECVQDMDHENMFWYRQDPGLGLRLIYFSYDVKMKEKGDIPEGYSVSREKKERFSLILESASTNQTSMYLCASSVLAGGGGRHTGELFFGEGSRLTVL.

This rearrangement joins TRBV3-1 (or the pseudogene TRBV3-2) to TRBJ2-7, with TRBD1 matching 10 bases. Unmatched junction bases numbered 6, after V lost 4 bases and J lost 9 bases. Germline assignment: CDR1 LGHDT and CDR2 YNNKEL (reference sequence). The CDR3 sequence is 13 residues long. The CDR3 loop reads CASSRGTGVWQYF. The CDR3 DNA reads TGTGCCAGCAGCCGGGGGACAGGGGTTTGGCAGTACTTC.

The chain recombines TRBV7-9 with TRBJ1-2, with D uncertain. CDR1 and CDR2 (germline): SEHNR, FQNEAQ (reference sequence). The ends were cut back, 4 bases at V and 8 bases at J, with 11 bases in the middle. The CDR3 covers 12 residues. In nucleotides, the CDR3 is TGTGCCAGCAGCTCCGGGGATCTCGGCTACACCTTC. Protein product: CASSSGDLGYTF.

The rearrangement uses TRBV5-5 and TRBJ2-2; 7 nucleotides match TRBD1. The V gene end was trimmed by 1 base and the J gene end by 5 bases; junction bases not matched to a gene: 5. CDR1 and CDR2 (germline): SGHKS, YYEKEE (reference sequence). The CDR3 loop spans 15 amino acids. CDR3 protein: CASSLRVQGTGELFF. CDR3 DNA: TGTGCCAGCAGCTTGCGTGTACAGGGGACCGGGGAGCTGTTTTTT. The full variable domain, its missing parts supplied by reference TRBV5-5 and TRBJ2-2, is DAGVTQSPTHLIKTRGQQVTLRCSPISGHKSVSWYQQVLGQGPQFIFQYYEKEERGRGNFPDRFSARQFPNYSSELNVNALLLGDSALYLCASSLRVQGTGELFFGEGSRLTVL.

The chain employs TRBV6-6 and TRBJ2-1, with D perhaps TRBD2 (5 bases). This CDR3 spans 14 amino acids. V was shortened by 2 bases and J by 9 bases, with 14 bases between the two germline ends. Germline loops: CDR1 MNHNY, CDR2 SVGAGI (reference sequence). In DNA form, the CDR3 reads TGTGCCAGCAGTTACGTCGGGCCAGGAGGTGAGCAGTTCTTC. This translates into CASSYVGPGGEQFF.

CDR3: CASSTEGLDNQPQHF. As DNA, the CDR3 is TGTGCCAGCAGTACAGAGGGACTTGACAATCAGCCCCAGCATTTT. J is TRBJ1-5 and V is TRBV2, with a tentative D call TRBD1 (5 bases). The V and J ends lost 5 bases and 3 bases respectively, with 14 bases between them. Germline V gene lookup returns CDR1 SNHLY and CDR2 FYNNEI. This CDR3 is 15 amino acids long.

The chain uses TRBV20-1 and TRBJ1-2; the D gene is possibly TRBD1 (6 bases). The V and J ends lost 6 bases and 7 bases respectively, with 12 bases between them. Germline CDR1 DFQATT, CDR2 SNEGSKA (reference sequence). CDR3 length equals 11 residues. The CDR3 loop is CSAGTQGGYTF. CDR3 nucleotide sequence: TGCAGTGCCGGGACACAGGGTGGCTACACCTTC.

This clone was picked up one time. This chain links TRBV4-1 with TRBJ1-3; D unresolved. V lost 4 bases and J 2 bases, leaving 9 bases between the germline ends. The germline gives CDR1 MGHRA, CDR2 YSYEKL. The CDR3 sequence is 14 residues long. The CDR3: CASSPRRAGNTIYF. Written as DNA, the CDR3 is TGCGCCAGCAGCCCCCGCCGCGCTGGAAACACCATATATTTT.